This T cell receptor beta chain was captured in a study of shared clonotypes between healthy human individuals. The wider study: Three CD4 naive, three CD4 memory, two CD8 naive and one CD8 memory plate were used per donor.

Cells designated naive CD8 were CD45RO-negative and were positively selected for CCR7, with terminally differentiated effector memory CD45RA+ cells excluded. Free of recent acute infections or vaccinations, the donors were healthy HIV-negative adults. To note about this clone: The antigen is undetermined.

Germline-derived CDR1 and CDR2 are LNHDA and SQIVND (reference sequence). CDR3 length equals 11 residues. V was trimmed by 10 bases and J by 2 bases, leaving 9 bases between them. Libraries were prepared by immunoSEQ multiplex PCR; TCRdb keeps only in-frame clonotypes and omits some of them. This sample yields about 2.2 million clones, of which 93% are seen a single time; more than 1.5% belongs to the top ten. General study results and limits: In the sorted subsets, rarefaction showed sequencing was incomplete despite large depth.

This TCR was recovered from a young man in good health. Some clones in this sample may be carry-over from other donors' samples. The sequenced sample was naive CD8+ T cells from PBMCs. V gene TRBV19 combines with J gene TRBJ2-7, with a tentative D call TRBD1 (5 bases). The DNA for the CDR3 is TGTGCCACCTCACAGGCCTACGAGCAGTACTTC. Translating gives CATSQAYEQYF.